This entry lists 17 T cell receptor beta chains sequenced from one sample in a study of T cells in Graves' hyperthyroidism and ophthalmopathy. There were TCR beta CDR3 regions amplified from RNA transcripts. In the first-round RT-PCR of the TCR CDR3, the HTBI primer set was used. TCRdb independently ran MiXCR on the multiplex PCR reads; one entry per CDR3 protein. The sample lists some 460,000 distinct CDR3 sequences, roughly 14% seen once, with over 12% in the top ten. Input material: blood. These receptor sequences come from a woman aged 18 to 35 with Graves' hyperthyroidism.

This clonotype was observed at least ten times. The chain employs TRBV3-1 and TRBJ2-7; D might be TRBD2 (6 bases). CDR1 is LGHDT, CDR2 YNNKEL, per germline (reference sequence). The V end lost 7 bases, the J end lost 2 bases, and 15 bases lay between the germline ends. This CDR3 comprises 14 residues. The CDR3 protein is CASNPSDYPYEQYF. The CDR3, as DNA: TGTGCCAGCAACCCCTCGGACTACCCCTACGAGCAGTACTTC.

Many counts were recorded for this clonotype. The gene calls are TRBV12-3 or TRBV12-4 and TRBJ1-5, with D possibly being TRBD1 (5 bases). This CDR3 is 13 amino acids long. Between the trimmed V and J ends, which lost 3 bases and 4 bases, there was a span of 7 bases. The CDR3 sequence is CASSFGGNQPQHF. As DNA, the CDR3 is TGTGCCAGCAGTTTTGGGGGAAATCAGCCCCAGCATTTT.

This clonotype was counted many times. The chain links TRBV28 to TRBJ2-7; 8 bases align to TRBD2. Losses at the gene ends were 3 bases for V and 0 bases for J; bases not matched to a gene: 7. Per the germline V gene, CDR1 is MDHEN and CDR2 is SYDVKM. The CDR3 is made up of 16 amino acids. The CDR3 DNA reads TGTGCCAGCAGTTTTGCACTAGCGGCCCTCTCCTACGAGCAGTACTTC. Residues: CASSFALAALSYEQYF.

This clonotype showed up many times. The V and J genes are TRBV7-3 and TRBJ1-1; weak D call: TRBD1 (6 bases). The CDR3 sequence is 13 residues long. V was clipped by 5 bases and J by 6 bases, with 13 bases between them. The germline gives CDR1 SGHTA, CDR2 FQGTGA. This CDR3 is CASSAKGEPEAFF. The CDR3, as DNA: TGTGCCAGCAGCGCCAAGGGGGAGCCTGAAGCTTTCTTT.

This clonotype was picked up many times. The chain couples TRBV12-3 or TRBV12-4 to TRBJ1-5, with 10 bases identical to TRBD1. The V and J ends lost 7 bases and 5 bases, in that order; junction bases with no gene match: 8. The CDR3 consists of 15 residues. CDR3 sequence: CASNILGQGDQPQHF. The CDR3 DNA reads TGTGCCAGCAACATCTTAGGACAGGGGGATCAGCCCCAGCATTTT.

This clonotype occurred many times. The chain has TRBV2 and TRBJ1-2; D uncertain. V was shortened by 11 bases and J by 6 bases, with 7 bases between the two germline ends. Germline values: CDR1 SNHLY, CDR2 FYNNEI. This CDR3 region has 9 residues. The CDR3 region is CAPRNGYTF. In DNA, the CDR3 is TGTGCCCCCCGAAATGGCTACACCTTC.

This clonotype has a count of ten or more. The V and J genes are TRBV6-1 and TRBJ1-1; possible D gene TRBD1, 6 bases. The CDR3 is 11 residues long. Germline CDR1 is MNHNS and CDR2 is SASEGT. Trimming took 7 bases from V and 9 from J, leaving 12 bases between them. CDR3 sequence: CASIAGQQAFF. The CDR3 nucleotides read TGTGCCAGCATCGCCGGACAGCAAGCTTTCTTT.

Written as DNA, the CDR3 is TGTGCCAGCACCGAAACCGGGACCGCTGGTTATGCCATATATTTT. As protein: CASTETGTAGYAIYF. The rearrangement uses TRBV7-8 and TRBJ1-3, with D perhaps TRBD1 (5 bases). This CDR3 has 15 residues. V was cut by 7 bases and J by 11 bases, with 24 bases left in between. The germline V gene encodes CDR1 SGHVS and CDR2 FQNEAQ.

This clonotype was observed a few times. V usage is TRBV20-1 and J usage is TRBJ1-3; tentatively, D is TRBD1 (5 bases). V was trimmed by 0 bases and J by 4 bases, leaving 22 bases between them. CDR1 and CDR2 (germline): DFQATT, SNEGSKA (reference sequence). The CDR3 is 18 residues long. The CDR3 nucleotides read TGCAGTGCTAGAGACTACCTGATTTCGGGGGTCTCAGGAAACACCATATATTTT. It codes for CSARDYLISGVSGNTIYF.

There are many counts of this clonotype. As DNA, the CDR3 is TGTGCCACCAGTGTGGTGGGGAGCACAGATACGCAGTATTTT. It codes for CATSVVGSTDTQYF. The rearrangement links TRBV24-1 to TRBJ2-3; D ambiguous. Germline-derived CDR1 and CDR2 are KGHDR and SFDVKD. The ends were cut back, 5 bases at V and 0 bases at J, with 8 bases in the middle. This CDR3 spans 14 amino acids.

The chain has TRBV25-1 and TRBJ2-7; no clear D. The CDR3 runs 13 residues. Germline values: CDR1 MGHDK, CDR2 SYGVNS. V lost 1 base and J 7 bases, leaving 11 bases between the germline ends. CDR3 DNA sequence: TGTGCCAGCAGTGAATCCTATCCCCGGGAGCAGTACTTC. This codes for CASSESYPREQYF.

The chain couples TRBV4-1 to TRBJ1-5; 9 bases map to TRBD1. The germline gives CDR1 MGHRA, CDR2 YSYEKL. The V gene end was trimmed by 3 bases and the J gene end by 7 bases; junction bases not matched to a gene: 16. The CDR3 consists of 18 residues. As DNA, the CDR3 is TGCGCCAGCAGCCACCAGCAAAGCACAGGGGGCTTAGGCCAGCCCCAGCATTTT. Protein: CASSHQQSTGGLGQPQHF.

This clonotype was detected ten times or more. The chain has TRBV7-2 and TRBJ2-5, with 8 bases lining up with TRBD1. The germline V gene encodes CDR1 SGHTA and CDR2 FQGNSA. This CDR3 spans 15 amino acids. Losses at the gene ends were 1 base for V and 5 bases for J; bases not matched to a gene: 6. The CDR3 nucleotides are TGTGCCAGCAGCTTAGATGCCAGGGGGCGGGAGACCCAGTACTTC. As protein: CASSLDARGRETQYF.

In its sample, this clonotype was seen many times. This chain uses TRBV20-1 with TRBJ1-1, with TRBD1 matching over 8 bases. Germline V gives CDR1 DFQATT, CDR2 SNEGSKA (reference sequence). V lost 2 bases and J lost 6; bases outside the gene matches: 8. This CDR3 spans 14 amino acids. The CDR3 coding sequence is TGCAGTGCTAGATCCGGACAGGGTATACCTGAAGCTTTCTTT. Translating it yields CSARSGQGIPEAFF.

In its sample, this clonotype was seen many times. The V gene is TRBV6-1, the J gene TRBJ2-3, with D perhaps matching TRBD2 (5 bases). The germline V gene encodes CDR1 MNHNS and CDR2 SASEGT. The CDR3 extends over 14 amino acids. V lost 7 bases to trimming and J lost 0 bases, with 11 bases between them. As DNA, the CDR3 is TGTGCCAGCAACGGCGGACTTAGCACAGATACGCAGTATTTT. Its translation: CASNGGLSTDTQYF.

This clonotype was seen at least ten times. This sequence joins TRBV20-1 and TRBJ2-3; D may be TRBD1 or TRBD2 (6 bases each). CDR3 length: 13 amino acids. Germline V lookup: CDR1 DFQATT, CDR2 SNEGSKA (reference sequence). V lost 1 base and J 4 bases, leaving 9 bases between the germline ends. CDR3 region: CSARVGGPDTQYF. The CDR3 region has the DNA TGCAGTGCTAGAGTCGGGGGCCCAGATACGCAGTATTTT.

The gene calls are TRBV6-1 and TRBJ2-7; 8 bases align to TRBD2. The CDR3 contains 12 residues. V was clipped by 8 bases and J by 2 bases; unmatched bases: 2. CDR1 and CDR2 (germline): MNHNS, SASEGT. CDR3 in amino acids: CASREGPYEQYF. The CDR3 DNA reads TGTGCCAGCCGGGAGGGCCCCTACGAGCAGTACTTC.